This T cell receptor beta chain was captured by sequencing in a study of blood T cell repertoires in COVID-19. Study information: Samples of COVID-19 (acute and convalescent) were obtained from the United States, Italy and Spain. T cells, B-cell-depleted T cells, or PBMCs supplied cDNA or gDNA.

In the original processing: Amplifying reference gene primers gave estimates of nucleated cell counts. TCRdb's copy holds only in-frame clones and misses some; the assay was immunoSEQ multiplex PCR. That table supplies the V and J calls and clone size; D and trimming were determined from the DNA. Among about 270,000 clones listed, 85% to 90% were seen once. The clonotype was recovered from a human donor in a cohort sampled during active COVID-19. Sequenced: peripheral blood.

CDR3 region: CASSRRWSSEAFF. CDR3 nucleotides: TGTGCCAGCAGCCGTAGATGGTCCTCTGAAGCTTTCTTT. V is TRBV27 and J is TRBJ1-1; D gene uncertain. This CDR3 has 13 residues. CDR1 and CDR2 from the germline V gene are MNHEY and SMNVEV (reference sequence). The V gene lost 6 bases and the J gene lost 6 bases, with 14 bases spanning the gap.